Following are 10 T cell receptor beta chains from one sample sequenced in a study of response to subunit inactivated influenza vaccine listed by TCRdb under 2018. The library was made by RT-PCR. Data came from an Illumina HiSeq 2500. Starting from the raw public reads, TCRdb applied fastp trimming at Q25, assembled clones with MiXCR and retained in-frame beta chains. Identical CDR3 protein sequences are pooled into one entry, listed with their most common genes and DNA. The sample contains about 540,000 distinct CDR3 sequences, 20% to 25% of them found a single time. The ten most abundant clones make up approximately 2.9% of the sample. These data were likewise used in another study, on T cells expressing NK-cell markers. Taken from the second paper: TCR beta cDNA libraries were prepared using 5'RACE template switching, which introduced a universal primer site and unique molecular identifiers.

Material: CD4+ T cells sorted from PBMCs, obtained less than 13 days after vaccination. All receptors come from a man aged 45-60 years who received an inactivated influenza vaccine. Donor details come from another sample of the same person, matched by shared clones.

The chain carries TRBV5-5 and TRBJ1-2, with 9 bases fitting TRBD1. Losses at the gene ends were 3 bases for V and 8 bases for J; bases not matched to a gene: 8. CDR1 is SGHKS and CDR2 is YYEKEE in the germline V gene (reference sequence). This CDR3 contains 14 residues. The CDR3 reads CASSSGQGLWGYTF. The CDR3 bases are TGTGCCAGCAGCTCGGGACAGGGACTTTGGGGCTACACCTTC.

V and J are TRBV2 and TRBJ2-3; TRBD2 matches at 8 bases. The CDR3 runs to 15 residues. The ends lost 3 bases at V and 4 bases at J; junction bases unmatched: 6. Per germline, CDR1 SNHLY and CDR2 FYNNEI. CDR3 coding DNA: TGTGCCAGCAGTGAGGGGACGGGAGGGGCAGATACGCAGTATTTT. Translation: CASSEGTGGADTQYF. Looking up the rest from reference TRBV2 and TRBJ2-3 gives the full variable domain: EPEVTQTPSHQVTQMGQEVILRCVPISNHLYFYWYRQILGQKVEFLVSFYNNEISEKSEIFDDQFSVERPDGSNFTLKIRSTKLEDSAMYFCASSEGTGGADTQYFGPGTRLTVL.

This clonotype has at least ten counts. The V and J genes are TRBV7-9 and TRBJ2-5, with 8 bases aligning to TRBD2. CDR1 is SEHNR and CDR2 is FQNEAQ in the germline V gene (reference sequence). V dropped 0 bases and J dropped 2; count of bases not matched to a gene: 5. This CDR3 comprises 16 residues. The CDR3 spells CASSLASGGSQETQYF. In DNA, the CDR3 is TGTGCCAGCAGCTTAGCAAGCGGGGGATCACAAGAGACCCAGTACTTC.

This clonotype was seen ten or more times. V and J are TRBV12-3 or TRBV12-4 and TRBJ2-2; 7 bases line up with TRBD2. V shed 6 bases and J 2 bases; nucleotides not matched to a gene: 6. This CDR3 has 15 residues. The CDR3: CASSSSGSNTGELFF. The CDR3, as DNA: TGTGCCAGCAGCAGTAGCGGGTCTAACACCGGGGAGCTGTTTTTT.

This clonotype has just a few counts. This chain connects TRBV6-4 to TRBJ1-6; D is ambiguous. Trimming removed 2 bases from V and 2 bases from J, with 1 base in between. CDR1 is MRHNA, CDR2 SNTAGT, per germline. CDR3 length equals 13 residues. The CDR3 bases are TGTGCCAGCAGTGACACCTATAATTCACCCCTCCACTTT. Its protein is CASSDTYNSPLHF.

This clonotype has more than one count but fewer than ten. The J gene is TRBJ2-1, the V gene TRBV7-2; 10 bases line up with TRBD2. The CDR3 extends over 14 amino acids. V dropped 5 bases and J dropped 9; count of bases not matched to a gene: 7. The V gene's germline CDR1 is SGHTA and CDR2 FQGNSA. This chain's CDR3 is CASSRAGTSVEQFF. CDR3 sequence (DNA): TGTGCCAGCAGCCGAGCAGGGACTAGCGTTGAGCAGTTCTTC.

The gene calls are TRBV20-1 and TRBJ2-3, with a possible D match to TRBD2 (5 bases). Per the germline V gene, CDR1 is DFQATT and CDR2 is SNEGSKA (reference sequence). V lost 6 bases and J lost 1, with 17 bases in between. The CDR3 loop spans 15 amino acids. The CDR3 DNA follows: TGCAGTGCCCAAATTCGCGGGCAGGGCACAGATACGCAGTATTTT. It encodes CSAQIRGQGTDTQYF.

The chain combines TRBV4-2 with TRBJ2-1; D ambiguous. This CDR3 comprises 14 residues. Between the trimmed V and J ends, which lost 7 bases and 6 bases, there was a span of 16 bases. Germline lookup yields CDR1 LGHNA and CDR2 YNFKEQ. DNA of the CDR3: TGTGCCAGCACCACGACCGGGCGTTTCAATGAGCAGTTCTTC. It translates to CASTTTGRFNEQFF.

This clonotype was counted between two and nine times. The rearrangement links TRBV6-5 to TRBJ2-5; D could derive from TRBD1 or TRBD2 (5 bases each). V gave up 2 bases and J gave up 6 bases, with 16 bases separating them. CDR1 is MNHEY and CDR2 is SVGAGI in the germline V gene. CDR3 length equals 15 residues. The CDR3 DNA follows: TGTGCCAGCAGTTACCGGGACCCAGGGTGGCAGACCCAGTACTTC. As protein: CASSYRDPGWQTQYF.

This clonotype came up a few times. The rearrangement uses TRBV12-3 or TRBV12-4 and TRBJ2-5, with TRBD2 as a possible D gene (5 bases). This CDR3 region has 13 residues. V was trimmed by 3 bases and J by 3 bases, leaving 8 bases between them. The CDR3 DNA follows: TGTGCCAGCAGTTTGAACGGGAAAGAGACCCAGTACTTC. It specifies CASSLNGKETQYF.